Listed below are T cell receptor beta chains from one sample, sequenced in a study of PD-1 blockade in classical Hodgkin lymphoma. Only in-frame clones appear in the TCRdb table, and some are missing; sequencing was by immunoSEQ multiplex PCR. There are more than 140,000 clones in the sample; about four fifths occur only once, and roughly 9.2% lies in the top ten. This specimen was peripheral blood mononuclear cells (PBMCs), taken before the second cycle of nivolumab. These receptor sequences come from a human donor with classical Hodgkin lymphoma. Both conserved end residues are part of each CDR3. The D gene is left open where the match is weak. Rows may omit the clone size; those that give it use once, few, many or a size class.

J,D,length,V,size,DNA,CDR3
TRBJ2-7,.,14,TRBV19,.,TGTGCCAGTAGTACCGGACGGGGCTCCTACGAGCAGTACTTC,CASSTGRGSYEQYF
TRBJ2-7,.,15,TRBV11-2,.,TGTGCCAGCAGCTTACGATTAGGGACCGCCTACGAGCAGTACTTC,CASSLRLGTAYEQYF
TRBJ1-5,TRBD1,14,TRBV2,.,TGTGCCAGCAGTGGAGACAGGGATGGTCAGCCCCAGCATTTT,CASSGDRDGQPQHF
TRBJ2-7,.,14,TRBV6-1,.,TGTGCCAGCAGTGAACAGGGTAGCTCCTACGAGCAGTACTTC,CASSEQGSSYEQYF
TRBJ2-1,TRBD1,15,TRBV19,.,TGTGCCAGTAGTATGGGAGACAGGGTTCCCAATGAGCAGTTCTTC,CASSMGDRVPNEQFF
TRBJ1-3,.,11,TRBV4-1,few,TGCGCCAGCAGATCCGGTAACACCATATATTTT,CASRSGNTIYF
TRBJ1-2,.,12,TRBV18,.,TGTGCCAGCTCACGACTGAACTATGGCTACACCTTC,CASSRLNYGYTF
TRBJ2-1,.,16,TRBV9,once,TGTGCCAGCAGCGCAGGGGGAGGGTTTTCCTACAATGAGCAGTTCTTC,CASSAGGGFSYNEQFF
TRBJ1-3,TRBD1,16,TRBV5-1,.,TGCGCCAGCAGCTTACAGGGGGGAATTCCGAGAAACACCATATATTTT,CASSLQGGIPRNTIYF
TRBJ2-7,.,13,TRBV2,.,TGTGCCAGCAGTGAACAGGACTTAGGCGAGCAGTACTTC,CASSEQDLGEQYF